The clone carrying this TCR beta chain was seen repeatedly, ten times or more. Time point specified: sample taken at primary tumor resection. Whole RNA was taken from tumor, nontumor lung or frozen PBMC; it was then sequenced unsorted. These data come from a study of spatial heterogeneity in lung cancer. This CDR3 region has 20 residues. V was pared by 5 bases and J by 4 bases, with 19 bases of the junction left unmatched. TCRdb recomputed calls from the 5' RACE reads with MiXCR, one row per CDR3 protein. The table has about 38,000 distinct CDR3 sequences, roughly 8% seen once. This sequence was found in a male donor with early-stage non-small cell lung cancer. The chain combines TRBV12-3 or TRBV12-4 with TRBJ2-2; 10 bases agree with TRBD2. This specimen consisted of PBMCs, obtained at surgery. The CDR3 nucleotides read TGTGCCAGCAGTCCCCCGGGTCAGCGGGAGGGCCGTGGTGGCACCGGGGAGCTGTTTTTT. Translating it yields CASSPPGQREGRGGTGELFF.